This T cell receptor (beta chain) was identified during a study of cytomegalovirus exposure and HLA in healthy donors. Overall study: About 200 million T cells yielded 100 million or so unique TCR beta sequences, as an earlier analysis found.

Trimming left V 8 bases short and J 0 bases short, with 11 bases between. Germline loops: CDR1 MNHEY, CDR2 SMNVEV (reference sequence). The CDR3 length is 14 residues. The primer mix had 60 Vbeta and 13 Jbeta primers. Authors' processing steps: Unique TCR beta chains totaled some 78 million in a later count, with approximately 11 million of them shared. Repertoires were generated with immunoSEQ multiplex PCR, while TCRdb's copy carries only in-frame clones and drops some. V, J and clone size derive from that table, while D and trimming were established from the DNA sequence. This repertoire shows approximately 120,000 clones, around 80% found once; its top ten account for about 1.2%. Study results and caveats: Judged likely to be a sequencing artifact was a cluster of highly shared sequence variants. The study labeled approximately 150 TCR beta chains cytomegalovirus-associated.

Comment on this clone: Its matching antigen is unknown.

Material: PBMCs. This sequence originates from a female donor in good health and CMV-seronegative. This sequence joins TRBV27 and TRBJ1-3; possible D gene TRBD1, 6 bases. CDR3 bases: TGTGCCAGCCGACGGGGGGCCTCTGGAAACACCATATATTTT. This codes for CASRRGASGNTIYF.